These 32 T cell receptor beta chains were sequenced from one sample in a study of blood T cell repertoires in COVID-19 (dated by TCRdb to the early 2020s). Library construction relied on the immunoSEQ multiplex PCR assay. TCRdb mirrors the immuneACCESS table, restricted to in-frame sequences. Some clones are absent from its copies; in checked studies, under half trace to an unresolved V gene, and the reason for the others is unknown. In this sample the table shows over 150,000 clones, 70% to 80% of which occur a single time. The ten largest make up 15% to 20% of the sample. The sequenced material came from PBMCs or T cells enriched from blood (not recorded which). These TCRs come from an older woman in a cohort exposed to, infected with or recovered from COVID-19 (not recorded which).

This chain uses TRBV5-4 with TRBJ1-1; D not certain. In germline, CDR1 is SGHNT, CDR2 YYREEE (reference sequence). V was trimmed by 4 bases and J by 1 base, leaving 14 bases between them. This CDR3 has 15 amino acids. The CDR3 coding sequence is TGTGCCAGCAGCGCCTCGGGATTTAAGAACACTGAAGCTTTCTTT. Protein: CASSASGFKNTEAFF.

CDR3 in DNA: TGCGCCAGCAGCCATCAAGGACTAGCGGGGTCCTACAATGAGCAGTTCTTC. Its protein is CASSHQGLAGSYNEQFF. The gene calls are TRBV4-3 and TRBJ2-1; 12 bases map to TRBD2. The V segment lost 3 bases and the J segment 1 base; nucleotides outside the gene matches: 4. Germline loops: CDR1 LGHNA, CDR2 YSLEER. CDR3 size: 17 residues.

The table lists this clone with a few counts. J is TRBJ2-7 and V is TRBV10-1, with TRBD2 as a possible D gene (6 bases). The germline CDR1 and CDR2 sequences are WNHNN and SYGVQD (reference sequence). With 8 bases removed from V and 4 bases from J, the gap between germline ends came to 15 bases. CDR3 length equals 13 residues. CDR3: CASSLGTSYEQYF. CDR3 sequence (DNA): TGCGCCAGCTCCCTTGGGACTTCGTACGAGCAGTACTTC.

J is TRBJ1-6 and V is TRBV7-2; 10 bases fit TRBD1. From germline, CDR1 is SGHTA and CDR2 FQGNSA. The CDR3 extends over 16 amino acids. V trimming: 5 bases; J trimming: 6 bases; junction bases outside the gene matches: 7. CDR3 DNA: TGTGCCAGCAGCCCCTCCGGGACAGGGGCTAATTCACCCCTCCACTTT. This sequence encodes CASSPSGTGANSPLHF.

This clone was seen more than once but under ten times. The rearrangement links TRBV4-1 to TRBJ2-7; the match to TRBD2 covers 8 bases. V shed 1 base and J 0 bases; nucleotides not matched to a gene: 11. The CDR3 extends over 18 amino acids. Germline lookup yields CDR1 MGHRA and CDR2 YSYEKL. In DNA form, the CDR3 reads TGCGCCAGCAGCCAAGCCTTAGTAGGACTAGCTTTCTCCTACGAGCAGTACTTC. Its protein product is CASSQALVGLAFSYEQYF.

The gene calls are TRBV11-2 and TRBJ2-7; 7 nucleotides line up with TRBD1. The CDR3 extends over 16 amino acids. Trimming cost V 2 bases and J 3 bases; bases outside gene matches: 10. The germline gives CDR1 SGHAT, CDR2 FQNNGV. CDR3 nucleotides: TGTGCCAGCAGCTTAAGTTGGGGACAGCCCTACTACGAGCAGTACTTC. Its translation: CASSLSWGQPYYEQYF.

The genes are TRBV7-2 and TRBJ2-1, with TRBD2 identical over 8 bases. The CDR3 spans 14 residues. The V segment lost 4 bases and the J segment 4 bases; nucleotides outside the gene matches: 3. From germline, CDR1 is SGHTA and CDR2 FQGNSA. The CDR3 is CASSSLAVYNEQFF. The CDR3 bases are TGTGCCAGCAGCTCACTAGCGGTTTACAATGAGCAGTTCTTC.

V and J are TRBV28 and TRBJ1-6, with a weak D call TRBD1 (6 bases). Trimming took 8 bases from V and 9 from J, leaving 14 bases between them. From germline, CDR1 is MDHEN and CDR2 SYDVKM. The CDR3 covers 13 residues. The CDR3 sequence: CASSRDTSSPLHF. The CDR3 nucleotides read TGTGCCAGCTCCCGGGACACCTCTTCACCCCTCCACTTT. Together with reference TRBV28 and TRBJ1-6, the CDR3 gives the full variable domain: DVKVTQSSRYLVKRTGEKVFLECVQDMDHENMFWYRQDPGLGLRLIYFSYDVKMKEKGDIPEGYSVSREKKERFSLILESASTNQTSMYLCASSRDTSSPLHFGNGTRLTVT.

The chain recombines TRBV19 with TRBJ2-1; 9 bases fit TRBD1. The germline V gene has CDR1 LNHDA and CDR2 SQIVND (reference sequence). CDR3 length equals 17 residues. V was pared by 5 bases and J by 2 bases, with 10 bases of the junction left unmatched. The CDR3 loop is CASSSPPGQGPYNEQFF. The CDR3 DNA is TGTGCCAGTAGTTCCCCCCCGGGACAGGGCCCCTACAATGAGCAGTTCTTC.

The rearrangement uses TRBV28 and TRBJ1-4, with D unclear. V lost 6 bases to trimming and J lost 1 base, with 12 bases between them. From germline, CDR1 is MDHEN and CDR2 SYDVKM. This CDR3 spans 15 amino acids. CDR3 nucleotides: TGTGCCAGCAGCCCAGGAGGGAGAACTAATGAAAAACTGTTTTTT. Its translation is CASSPGGRTNEKLFF.

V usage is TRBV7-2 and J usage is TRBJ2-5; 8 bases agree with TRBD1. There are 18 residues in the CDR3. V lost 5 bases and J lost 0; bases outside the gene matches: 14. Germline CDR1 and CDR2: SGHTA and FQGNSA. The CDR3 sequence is CASSPVHSTGAYQETQYF. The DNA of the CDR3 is TGTGCCAGCAGCCCCGTTCATTCGACAGGGGCCTACCAAGAGACCCAGTACTTC. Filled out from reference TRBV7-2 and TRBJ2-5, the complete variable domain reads GAGVSQSPSNKVTEKGKDVELRCDPISGHTALYWYRQSLGQGLEFLIYFQGNSAPDKSGLPSDRFSAERTGGSVSTLTIQRTQQEDSAVYLCASSPVHSTGAYQETQYFGPGTRLLVL.

CDR3 region: CAWKRDPGDSPLHF. CDR3 bases: TGTGCCTGGAAACGTGACCCGGGGGATTCACCCCTCCACTTT. The rearrangement links TRBV30 to TRBJ1-6, with D possibly TRBD1 on 5 matching bases. V was pared by 4 bases and J by 8 bases, with 15 bases between. The CDR3 consists of 14 residues. CDR1 and CDR2 (germline): GTSNPN, SVGIG (reference sequence).

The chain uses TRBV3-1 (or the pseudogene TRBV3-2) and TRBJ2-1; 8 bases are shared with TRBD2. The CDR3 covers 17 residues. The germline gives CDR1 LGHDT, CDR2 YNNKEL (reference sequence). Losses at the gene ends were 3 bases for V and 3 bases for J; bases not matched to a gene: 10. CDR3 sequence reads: CASSQPTGSGSYNEQFF. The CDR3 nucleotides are TGTGCCAGCAGCCAGCCGACTGGGAGCGGGAGCTACAATGAGCAGTTCTTC.

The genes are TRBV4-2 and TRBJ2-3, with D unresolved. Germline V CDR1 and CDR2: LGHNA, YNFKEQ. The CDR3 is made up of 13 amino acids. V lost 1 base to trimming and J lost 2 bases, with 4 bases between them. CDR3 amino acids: CASSQGDTDTQYF. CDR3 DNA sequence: TGTGCCAGCAGCCAAGGAGACACAGATACGCAGTATTTT.

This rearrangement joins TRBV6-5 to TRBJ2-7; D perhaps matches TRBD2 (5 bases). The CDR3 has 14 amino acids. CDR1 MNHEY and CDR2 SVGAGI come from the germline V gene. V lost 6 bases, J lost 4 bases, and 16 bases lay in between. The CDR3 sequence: CASRSPSREYEQYF. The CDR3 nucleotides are TGTGCCAGCAGAAGCCCCTCGAGGGAGTACGAGCAGTACTTC.

The CDR3 DNA follows: TGCAGCGTCAGCATAGGACAGGCTGGGGAGACCCAGTACTTC. The encoded protein is CSVSIGQAGETQYF. The gene calls are TRBV29-1 and TRBJ2-5, with 7 bases that match TRBD1. Trimming cost V 6 bases and J 5 bases; bases outside gene matches: 12. The CDR3 runs 14 residues. From germline, CDR1 is SQVTM and CDR2 ANQGSEA.

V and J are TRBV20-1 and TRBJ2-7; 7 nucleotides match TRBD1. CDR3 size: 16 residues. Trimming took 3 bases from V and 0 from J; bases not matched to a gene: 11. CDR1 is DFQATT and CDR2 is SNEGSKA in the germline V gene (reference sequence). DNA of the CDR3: TGCAGTGCTAGTCGGGGCTTTACAGGGGACTCCTACGAGCAGTACTTC. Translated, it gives CSASRGFTGDSYEQYF.

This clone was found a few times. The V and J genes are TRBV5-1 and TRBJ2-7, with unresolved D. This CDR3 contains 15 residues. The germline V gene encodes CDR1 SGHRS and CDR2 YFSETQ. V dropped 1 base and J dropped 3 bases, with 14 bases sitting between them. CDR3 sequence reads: CASSLQLSPLYEQYF. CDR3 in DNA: TGCGCCAGCAGCTTGCAATTGAGTCCCCTCTACGAGCAGTACTTC.

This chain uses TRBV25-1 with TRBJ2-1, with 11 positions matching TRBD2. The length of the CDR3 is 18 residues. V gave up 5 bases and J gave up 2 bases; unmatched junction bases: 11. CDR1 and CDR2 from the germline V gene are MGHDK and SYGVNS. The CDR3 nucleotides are TGTGCCAGCAGTCCTACGGCCTATAGCGGGAGGGCCTACAATGAGCAGTTCTTC. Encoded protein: CASSPTAYSGRAYNEQFF. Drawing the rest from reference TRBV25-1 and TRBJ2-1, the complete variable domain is EADIYQTPRYLVIGTGKKITLECSQTMGHDKMYWYQQDPGMELHLIHYSYGVNSTEKGDLSSESTVSRIRTEHFPLTLESARPSHTSQYLCASSPTAYSGRAYNEQFFGPGTRLTVL.

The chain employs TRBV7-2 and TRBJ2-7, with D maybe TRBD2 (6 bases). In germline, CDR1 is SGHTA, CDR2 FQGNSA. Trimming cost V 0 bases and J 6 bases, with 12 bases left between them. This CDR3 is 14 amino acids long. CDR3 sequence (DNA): TGTGCCAGCAGCTTAGCGTATGGGGGAGGCGAGCAGTACTTC. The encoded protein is CASSLAYGGGEQYF.

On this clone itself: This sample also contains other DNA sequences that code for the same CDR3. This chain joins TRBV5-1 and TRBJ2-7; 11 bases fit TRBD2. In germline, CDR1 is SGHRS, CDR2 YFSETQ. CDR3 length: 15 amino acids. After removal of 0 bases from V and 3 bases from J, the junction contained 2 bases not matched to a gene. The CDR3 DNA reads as TGCGCCAGCAGCTTGGGAACTAGCGGGAGCTACGAGCAGTACTTC. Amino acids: CASSLGTSGSYEQYF. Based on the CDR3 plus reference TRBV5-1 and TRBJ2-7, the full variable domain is KAGVTQTPRYLIKTRGQQVTLSCSPISGHRSVSWYQQTPGQGLQFLFEYFSETQRNKGNFPGRFSGRQFSNSRSEMNVSTLELGDSALYLCASSLGTSGSYEQYFGPGTRLTVT.

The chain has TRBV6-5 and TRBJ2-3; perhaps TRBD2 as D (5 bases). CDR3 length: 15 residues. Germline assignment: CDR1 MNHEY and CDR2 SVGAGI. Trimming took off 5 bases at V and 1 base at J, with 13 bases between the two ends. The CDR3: CASSNRGVGTDTQYF. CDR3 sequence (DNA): TGTGCCAGCAGTAACCGGGGTGTTGGCACAGATACGCAGTATTTT.

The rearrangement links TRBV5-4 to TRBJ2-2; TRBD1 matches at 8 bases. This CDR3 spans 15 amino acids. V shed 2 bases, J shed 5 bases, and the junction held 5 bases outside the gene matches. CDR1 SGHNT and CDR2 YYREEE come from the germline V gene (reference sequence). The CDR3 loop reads CASSFPQGATGELFF. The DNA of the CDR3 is TGTGCCAGCAGCTTCCCGCAGGGGGCGACCGGGGAGCTGTTTTTT.

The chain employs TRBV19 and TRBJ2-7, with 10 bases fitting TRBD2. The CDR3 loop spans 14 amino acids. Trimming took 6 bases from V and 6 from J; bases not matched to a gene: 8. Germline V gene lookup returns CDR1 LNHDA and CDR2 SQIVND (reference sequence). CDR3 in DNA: TGTGCCAGTAGCCCAGCGGGAGGGCCAGGCGAGCAGTACTTC. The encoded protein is CASSPAGGPGEQYF.

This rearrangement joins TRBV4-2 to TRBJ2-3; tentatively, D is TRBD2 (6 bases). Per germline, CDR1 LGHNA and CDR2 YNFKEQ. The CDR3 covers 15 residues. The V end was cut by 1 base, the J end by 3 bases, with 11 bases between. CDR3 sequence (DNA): TGTGCCAGCAGCCAAGTCACGGGGAGGACAGATACGCAGTATTTT. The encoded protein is CASSQVTGRTDTQYF.

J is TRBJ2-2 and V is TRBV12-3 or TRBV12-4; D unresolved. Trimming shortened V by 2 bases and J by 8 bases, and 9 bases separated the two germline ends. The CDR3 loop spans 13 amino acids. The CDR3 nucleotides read TGTGCCAGCAGTTTATTGAGGCGAGGGGAGCTGTTTTTT. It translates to CASSLLRRGELFF.

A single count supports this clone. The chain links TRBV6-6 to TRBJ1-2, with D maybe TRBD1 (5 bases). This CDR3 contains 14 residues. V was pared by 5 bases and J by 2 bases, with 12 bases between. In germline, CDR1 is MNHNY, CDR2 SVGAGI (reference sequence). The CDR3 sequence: CASSIRAGNYGYTF. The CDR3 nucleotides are TGTGCCAGCAGTATCAGGGCAGGGAACTATGGCTACACCTTC.

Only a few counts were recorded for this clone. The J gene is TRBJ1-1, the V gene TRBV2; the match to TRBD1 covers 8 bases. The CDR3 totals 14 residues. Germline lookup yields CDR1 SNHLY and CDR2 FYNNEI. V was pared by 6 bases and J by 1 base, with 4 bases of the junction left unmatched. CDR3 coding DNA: TGTGCCAGCAGCGGCAGGGGGCAGAACACTGAAGCTTTCTTT. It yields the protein CASSGRGQNTEAFF.

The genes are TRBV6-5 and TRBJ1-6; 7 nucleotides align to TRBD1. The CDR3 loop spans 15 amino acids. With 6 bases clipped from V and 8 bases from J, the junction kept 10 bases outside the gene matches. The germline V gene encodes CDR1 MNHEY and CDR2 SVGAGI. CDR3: CASSVDRVAYSPLHF. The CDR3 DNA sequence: TGTGCCAGCAGCGTCGACAGGGTGGCCTATTCACCCCTCCACTTT.

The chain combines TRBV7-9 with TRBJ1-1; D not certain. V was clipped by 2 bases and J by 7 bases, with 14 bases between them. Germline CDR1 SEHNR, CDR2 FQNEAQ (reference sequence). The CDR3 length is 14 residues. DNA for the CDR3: TGTGCCAGCAGCTTACAGGAGGAAATGGGTGAAGCTTTCTTT. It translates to CASSLQEEMGEAFF.

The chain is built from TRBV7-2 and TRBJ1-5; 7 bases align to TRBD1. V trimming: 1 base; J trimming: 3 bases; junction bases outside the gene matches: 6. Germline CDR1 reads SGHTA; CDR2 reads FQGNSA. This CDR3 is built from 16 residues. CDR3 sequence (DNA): TGTGCCAGCAGCTTAGTAGGGACAGCCAACAATCAGCCCCAGCATTTT. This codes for CASSLVGTANNQPQHF.

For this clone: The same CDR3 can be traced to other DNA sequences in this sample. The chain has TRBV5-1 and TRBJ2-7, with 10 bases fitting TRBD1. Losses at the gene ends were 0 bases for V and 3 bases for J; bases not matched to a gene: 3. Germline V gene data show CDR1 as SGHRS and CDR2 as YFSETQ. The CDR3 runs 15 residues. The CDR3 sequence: CASSLVGTGDYEQYF. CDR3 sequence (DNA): TGCGCCAGCAGCTTGGTAGGGACAGGGGACTACGAGCAGTACTTC.